The sequence of this T cell receptor beta chain was determined in a study of monozygotic twins with inflammatory bowel disease. CDR1 is SGDLS and CDR2 is YYNGEE in the germline V gene. This CDR3 region has 13 residues. Every TCR library used approximately 3,200 ng of total RNA. Each UMI harboured a 6-nucleotide sample barcode and was appended via template switching. TCRdb reanalyzed the 5' RACE reads and collapses them to one entry per CDR3 protein, without DNA. Here the sample table reports about 450,000 distinct CDR3 sequences. Skipping T cell sorting, the study isolated total RNA directly from whole blood. About this clonotype itself: The antigen remains undetermined.

The study's findings and limits: Similarity of repertoires did not differ between concordant and discordant twins, possibly from limited power.

This chain connects TRBV9 to TRBJ1-5. Sequencing input: blood. The source of this sequence is a human donor with ulcerative colitis or Crohn's disease, or a healthy co-twin of an affected twin (not recorded which). CDR3 amino acids: CASGEDSNQPQHF. Full variable domain (missing parts from reference TRBV9 and TRBJ1-5): DSGVTQTPKHLITATGQRVTLRCSPRSGDLSVYWYQQSLDQGLQFLIQYYNGEERAKGNILERFSAQQFPDLHSELNLSSLELGDSALYFCASGEDSNQPQHFGDGTRLSIL.